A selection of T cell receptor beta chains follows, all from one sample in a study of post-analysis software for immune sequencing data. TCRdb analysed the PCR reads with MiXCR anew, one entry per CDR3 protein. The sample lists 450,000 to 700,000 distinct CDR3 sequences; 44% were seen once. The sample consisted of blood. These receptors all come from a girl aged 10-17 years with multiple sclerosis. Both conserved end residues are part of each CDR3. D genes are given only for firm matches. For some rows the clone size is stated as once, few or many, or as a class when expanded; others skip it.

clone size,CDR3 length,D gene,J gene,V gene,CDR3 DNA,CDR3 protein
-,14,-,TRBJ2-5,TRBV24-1,TGTGCCACCAGTGATTTGGCAGCTCAAGAGACCCAGTACTTC,CATSDLAAQETQYF
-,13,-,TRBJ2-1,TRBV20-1,TGCAGTGCGTGGACATCCCCGGTGGAGACCCAGTTCTTC,CSAWTSPVETQFF
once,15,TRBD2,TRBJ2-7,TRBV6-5,TGTGCCAGCACCGCCACGGGACTAGCGGACTACGAGCAGTACTTC,CASTATGLADYEQYF
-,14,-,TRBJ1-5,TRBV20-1,TGCAGTGCTAGAGATCGTGCGGGGGTTCAGCCCCAGCATTTT,CSARDRAGVQPQHF
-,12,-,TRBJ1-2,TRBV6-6,TGTGCCAGCAGTCCAAGGGCCGGAGTCTACACCTTC,CASSPRAGVYTF
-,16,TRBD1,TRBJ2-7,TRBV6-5,TGTACCAGCAGTTACTGGGGGACAGGGATAGCCTACGAGCAGTACTTC,CTSSYWGTGIAYEQYF
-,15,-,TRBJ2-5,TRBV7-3,TGTGCCAGCAGCTATGAGCGGCCCCAGGAAAAGACCCAGTACTTC,CASSYERPQEKTQYF
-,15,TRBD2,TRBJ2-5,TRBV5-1,TGCGCCAGCAGTTCGACTAGCGGGAGGGCCGAGACCCAGTACTTC,CASSSTSGRAETQYF
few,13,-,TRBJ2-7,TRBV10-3,TGTGCCATCAGTGAGTCGCTTGGGGGGGAGCAGTACTTC,CAISESLGGEQYF
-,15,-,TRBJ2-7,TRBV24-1,TGTGCCACCAGTGCTCTCACGGGAAGCTCCTACGAGCAGTACTTC,CATSALTGSSYEQYF
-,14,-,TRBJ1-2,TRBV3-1,TGTACCAGCAGCCAAGAAGGGGCTAACTATGGCTACACCTTC,CTSSQEGANYGYTF
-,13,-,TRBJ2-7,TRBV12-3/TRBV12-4,TGTGCCAGCAGTTTAAACCGATGCTACGAGCAGTACTTC,CASSLNRCYEQYF
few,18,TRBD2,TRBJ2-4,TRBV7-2,TGTGCCAGCAGCTTAGCGGTAGCGGGGATCCTAGCCAAAAACATTCAGTACTTC,CASSLAVAGILAKNIQYF
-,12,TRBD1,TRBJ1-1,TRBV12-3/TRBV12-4,TGTGCCAGCAGTGGAACAGGGGGAGGAGCTTTCTTT,CASSGTGGGAFF
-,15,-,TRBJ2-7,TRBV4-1,TGCGCCAGCAGCCAAGGTCTACTAGAATCCTACGAGCAGTACTTC,CASSQGLLESYEQYF
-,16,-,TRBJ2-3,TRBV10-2,TGCGCCAGCAGTGATCCCGGGGGAACTAGCACAGATACGCAGTATTTT,CASSDPGGTSTDTQYF
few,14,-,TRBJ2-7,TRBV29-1,TGCAGCGTTTTTACAGGCCCTAGCTCCTACGAGCAGTACTTC,CSVFTGPSSYEQYF
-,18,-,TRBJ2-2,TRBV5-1,TGCGCCAGCAGCCCGACATCCCGACTGCCTCTGAACACCGGGGAGCTGTTTTTT,CASSPTSRLPLNTGELFF
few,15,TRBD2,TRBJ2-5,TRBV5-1,TGCGCCAGCACGGAGGGGACTACCAAGAGGGAGACCCAGTACTTC,CASTEGTTKRETQYF
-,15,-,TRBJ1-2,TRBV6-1,TGTGCCAGCAGTCTACTCCGGACATCTAACTATGGCTACACCTTC,CASSLLRTSNYGYTF
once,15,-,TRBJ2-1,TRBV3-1,TGTGCCAGCAGCTCTTCAACAGATTGGGAAGAGACCCAGTTCTTC,CASSSSTDWEETQFF
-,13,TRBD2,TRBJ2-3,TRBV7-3,TGTGCCAGCAGCTTGACTAGCGGGGGGGCTAAGTATTTT,CASSLTSGGAKYF
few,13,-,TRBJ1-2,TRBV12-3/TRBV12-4,TGTGCCAGCAGCCCAGGGCCGGACTATGGCTACACCTTC,CASSPGPDYGYTF
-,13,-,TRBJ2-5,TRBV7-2,TGTGCCAGCAGCTTAGAGCCCCCAGAGACCCAGTACTTC,CASSLEPPETQYF
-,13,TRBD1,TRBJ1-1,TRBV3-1,TGTGCCAGCAGAGCAGGGGGCTACACTGAAGCTTTCTTT,CASRAGGYTEAFF
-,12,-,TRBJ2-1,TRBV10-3,TGTGCCATCAGTGGCAGCTACAATGAGCAGTTCTTC,CAISGSYNEQFF
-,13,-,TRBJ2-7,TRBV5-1,TGCGCCAGCAGCTCCGTGTGGGGGTACGAGCAGTACTTC,CASSSVWGYEQYF
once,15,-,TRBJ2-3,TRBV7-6,TGTGCCAACAGCTTTCGGGTCGGAAGCACAGATACGCAGTATTTT,CANSFRVGSTDTQYF
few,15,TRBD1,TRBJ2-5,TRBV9,TGTGCCAGCAGCGCCCGTGGGACAGCGCAAGAGACCCAGTACTTC,CASSARGTAQETQYF
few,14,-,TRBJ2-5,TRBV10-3,TGTGCCATCGGGGGGTGGGACCCCCAAGAGACCCAGTACTTC,CAIGGWDPQETQYF
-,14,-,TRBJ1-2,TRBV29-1,TGCAGCGTTGAAGATCACAAGACCCTCTATGGCTACACCTTC,CSVEDHKTLYGYTF
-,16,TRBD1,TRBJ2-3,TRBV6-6,TGTGCCAGCAGTTCAGGGACAGGGCTTAGCACAGATACGCAGTATTTT,CASSSGTGLSTDTQYF
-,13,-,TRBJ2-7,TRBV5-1,TGCGCCAGTGTTGAGGGGGTTGGGCGCGAGCAGTACTTC,CASVEGVGREQYF
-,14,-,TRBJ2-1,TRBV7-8,TGTGCCAGCAGGCTACTAGGGAACTACAATGAGCAGTTCTTC,CASRLLGNYNEQFF
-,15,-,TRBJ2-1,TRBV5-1,TGCGCCAGCAGCTCTCCCGGCAGGGATGGTGATGAGCAGTTCTTC,CASSSPGRDGDEQFF
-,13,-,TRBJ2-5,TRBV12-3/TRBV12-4,TGTGCCAGCAGTATCCAGGGTAGGGAGACCCAGTACTTC,CASSIQGRETQYF
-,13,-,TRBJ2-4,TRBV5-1,TGCGCCAGCAGCTTGGAGGGGAACAACATTCAGTACTTC,CASSLEGNNIQYF
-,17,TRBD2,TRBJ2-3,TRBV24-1,TGTGCCACCAGTGATTCAAGAACTAGCGGACCCACAGATACGCAGTATTTT,CATSDSRTSGPTDTQYF
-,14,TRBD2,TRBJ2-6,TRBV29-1,TGCAGCGTTGAGGGGGGGACCGGGGCCAACGTCCTGACTTTC,CSVEGGTGANVLTF
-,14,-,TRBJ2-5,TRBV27,TGTGCCAGCAGTTTCGGGCTGAATCAAGAGACCCAGTACTTC,CASSFGLNQETQYF
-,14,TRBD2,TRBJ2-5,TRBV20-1,TGCAGTGCCGAGATAGCGGGGCTCCAAGAGACCCAGTACTTC,CSAEIAGLQETQYF
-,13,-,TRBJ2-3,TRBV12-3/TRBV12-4,TGTGCCAGCTCCCGAGTGGGCACAGATACGCAGTATTTT,CASSRVGTDTQYF
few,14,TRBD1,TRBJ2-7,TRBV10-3,TGTGCCATCAGTGTCGGACAGGGGTTAAGCGAGCAGTACTTC,CAISVGQGLSEQYF